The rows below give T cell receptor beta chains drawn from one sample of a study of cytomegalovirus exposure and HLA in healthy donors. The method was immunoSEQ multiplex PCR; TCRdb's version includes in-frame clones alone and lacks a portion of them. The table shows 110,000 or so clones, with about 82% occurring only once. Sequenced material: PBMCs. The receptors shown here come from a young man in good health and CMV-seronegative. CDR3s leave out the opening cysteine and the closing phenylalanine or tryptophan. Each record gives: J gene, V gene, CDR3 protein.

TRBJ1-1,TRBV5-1,ASSQLTGSDTEAF
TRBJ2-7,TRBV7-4,ASSRDRVYEQY
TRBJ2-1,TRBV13,ASSGLETWNEQF
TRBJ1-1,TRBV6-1,ASRDSMNTEAF
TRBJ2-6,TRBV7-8,ASSWLRGANVLT
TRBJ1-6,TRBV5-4,ASSLGGAAAYNSPLH
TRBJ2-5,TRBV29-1,SVQAGGGGVGETQY
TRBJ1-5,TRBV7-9,ASSPGTGVPGGGQPQH
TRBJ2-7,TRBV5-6,ASSLRWRANEQY
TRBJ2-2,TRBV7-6,ASSLLGGYTGELF
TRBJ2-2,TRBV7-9,ASSHDTGELF
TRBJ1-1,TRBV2,ASSGRSTEAF
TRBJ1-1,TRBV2,ASRTGMNTEAF
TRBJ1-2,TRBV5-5,ASSLGTGAYGYT
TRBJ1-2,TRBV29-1,SVEIREGYT
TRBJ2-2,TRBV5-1,ASSSNSGRALSTGELF
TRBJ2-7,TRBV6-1,ASSEQAGTGVNEQY
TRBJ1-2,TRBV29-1,SVEGHTGGDGYT